Listed below are T cell receptor beta chains from one sample, sequenced in a study of T cell responses to AZD1222 COVID-19 vaccine. Clones were read by immunoSEQ multiplex PCR, and TCRdb kept only the in-frame ones, dropping some. The profile shows about 120,000 clones, 80% to 90% of them singletons. The specimen was peripheral blood, collected on day 0 of AZD1222 vaccination. The receptors were sampled from an adult in good health. CDR3s include the opening cysteine and the closing phenylalanine or tryptophan. The D gene is left open where the match is weak.

v_call,j_call,d_call,cdr3_aa
TRBV27,TRBJ2-7,TRBD1,CASRTGAHYEQYF
TRBV7-8,TRBJ1-2,NA,CASSLVGRVNYGYTF
TRBV29-1,TRBJ1-6,NA,CSVGIGEAAIYNSPLHF
TRBV4-1,TRBJ2-5,TRBD1,CASSQESLRTGWETQYF
TRBV6-5,TRBJ2-2,NA,CASSSPYTGELFF
TRBV29-1,TRBJ2-3,NA,CSVFRGVNTQYF
TRBV7-9,TRBJ2-1,NA,CASSARWVLVKGYNEQFF
TRBV28,TRBJ1-2,NA,CASSHATRPYGYTF
TRBV12-3/TRBV12-4,TRBJ2-7,TRBD1,CASRIQGAYEQYF
TRBV11-2,TRBJ2-3,NA,CASSLMGTSTDTQYF
TRBV13,TRBJ1-4,NA,CASSLNRDLNEKLFF
TRBV28,TRBJ1-5,NA,CASIGAGDGQPQHF
TRBV30,TRBJ1-5,TRBD1,CAWSRPGQGGSNQPQHF
TRBV19,TRBJ1-2,NA,CACQGHYGYTF
TRBV2,TRBJ1-2,TRBD1,CASREGQGTNYGYTF
TRBV19,TRBJ2-1,TRBD2,CASKIAGGTYNEQFF
TRBV2,TRBJ1-2,TRBD1,CASSPGTGVGYTF
TRBV10-3,TRBJ1-1,TRBD1,CAIRGQGVSTEAFF
TRBV29-1,TRBJ2-7,TRBD1,CSVAGQGASIEQYF
TRBV5-4,TRBJ1-2,NA,CATGDRRNNYGYTF
TRBV18,TRBJ2-7,TRBD1,CASSHRDSFYEQYF
TRBV19,TRBJ1-2,NA,CASSILYPGRVGDYGYTF
TRBV6-5,TRBJ2-1,TRBD2,CASEGLAGNAEQFF
TRBV28,TRBJ2-5,TRBD2,CASSGGSGRQETQYF